This TCR beta chain was profiled in a study of identical twins (TCRdb year 2016). Looking at the study overall: To test whether fetal clonotypes persist, this study deep-sequenced TCR alpha and beta repertoires from monozygotic twins, from unrelated adults of various ages, and from cord blood. To rule out contamination, the twin experiments were replicated at different times with different library preparation protocols.

Overall study outcomes, separate from this receptor: Invariant T cells such as MAIT and iNKT could partly confound zero-insertion analyses, although diverse VJ usage argued against such confounding for most clonotypes. In monozygotic twins, out-of-frame TCR alpha sharing was systematically underestimated by recombination models, although the models agreed with sharing between unrelated individuals. Excess twin sharing in beta out-of-frame sequences was weaker because fewer shared sequences lowered the signal-to-noise ratio. Fewer insertions were carried by abundant cord blood beta clonotypes, a similar but weaker trend appeared in young adult naive repertoires, and no such trend appeared in memory repertoires. Because the same donors could not be followed over many years, conclusions were based on cross-sectional statistical analysis. Out-of-frame TCR alpha sequences shared between twins showed an excess of low generation-probability sequences compared with coincidental sharing between unrelated individuals.

The CDR3 goes from the cysteine to the phenylalanine over 14 residues. Solely the CDR3 DNA is kept, with 42 bases framed from the first base. V and J are trimmed by 3 bases and 6 bases, and the gene matches miss 4 bases of the junction. According to the germline V gene, CDR1 reads SGHRS and CDR2 reads YFSETQ. Every donor was a healthy Caucasian. As for this clonotype: Its antigen is currently not known. Nothing much larger sits one base from this clone, and base qualities are not available.

Library prep was done by 5' RACE. TCRdb names Illumina HiSeq 2000 as the instrument used. Template switching introduced a universal primer binding site; the final cDNA contained a unique molecular identifier, enabling accurate counting of TCR cDNA molecules. Specific primers in the conserved constant-segment region were used to synthesize first-strand cDNA for TCR alpha and beta chains. To control for contamination, every cDNA library was double barcoded, receiving both a SMART-Mk sample barcode and Illumina barcodes. Two successive PCR steps introduced TruSeq adapter sequences along with Illumina sample barcodes. TCR alpha and beta cDNA libraries were sequenced on the Illumina HiSeq platform with custom primers. The original methods were these. MiGEC was used to process raw reads and extract unique molecular identifiers, and MiXCR was used to find CDR3 positions. Recombination models were inferred per individual with the repgenHMM and IGoR tools using an EM algorithm. Shared clonotypes were analyzed with the tcR package in R, and sharing was normalized by the product of cloneset sizes. To study raw recombination free of thymic and clonal selection effects, out-of-frame nonproductive sequences were analyzed. TCRdb itself trimmed the public reads at Q25 with fastp, ran MiXCR and retained productive beta chains. Under each unique CDR3 protein, matching rows form one entry showing the most common genes and DNA. The V and J calls reflect TCRdb's pipeline rather than the authors' work. The sample profile shows roughly 1,500,000 distinct CDR3 sequences; around 33% of them were found once. Approximately 0.29% of the sample is held by the ten biggest clonotypes.

This receptor chain uses TRBV5-1 and TRBJ1-1; 11 central bases correspond to TRBD1. The source is a newborn girl in good health. Source material: cord blood. The CDR3 sequence is CASSSDRGQSEAFF. The DNA reads as follows: TGCGCCAGCAGCTCGGACAGGGGGCAATCTGAAGCTTTCTTT.